A selection of T cell receptor beta chains follows, all from one sample in a study of shared clonotypes between healthy human individuals. Sequenced by immunoSEQ multiplex PCR; TCRdb stores in-frame clones only, minus some. The sample consists of roughly 2.6 million clones, just over 90% of them appearing once. The sequenced material came from naive CD4+ T cells sorted from blood. The receptors come from a man younger than 35 in good health. The CDR3 runs from the conserved cysteine through the conserved F or W. Each record gives: CDR3 DNA, CDR3 protein, clone size, D gene, V gene, J gene. The D gene is left open where the match is weak. Where a row states a size, it is once, few, many or the class of an expanded clone; other rows omit it.

CDR3nt: TGTGCCAGCAGCTTGGGTGGGTCCTATAATTCACCCCTCCACTTT
CDR3aa: CASSLGGSYNSPLHF
abundance: NA
d_gene: NA
v_gene: TRBV5-4
j_gene: TRBJ1-6

CDR3nt: TGCAGCGTGCGCGTGGGGACAGGGTCCTATGGCTACACCTTC
CDR3aa: CSVRVGTGSYGYTF
abundance: NA
d_gene: TRBD1
v_gene: TRBV29-1
j_gene: TRBJ1-2

CDR3nt: TGTGCCAGCAGCCTAGGGGGCGCCGGAAACACCATATATTTT
CDR3aa: CASSLGGAGNTIYF
abundance: NA
d_gene: TRBD1
v_gene: TRBV5-8
j_gene: TRBJ1-3

CDR3nt: TGTGCCAGCAGCGCCTCCGGGACTAGCGGGATCGGGGAGACCCAGTACTTC
CDR3aa: CASSASGTSGIGETQYF
abundance: NA
d_gene: TRBD2
v_gene: TRBV9
j_gene: TRBJ2-5

CDR3nt: TGTGCCAGCAGAGAGAGTTTTTGGGGCATTTCACCCCTCCACTTT
CDR3aa: CASRESFWGISPLHF
abundance: NA
d_gene: NA
v_gene: TRBV6-1
j_gene: TRBJ1-6

CDR3nt: TGTGCCAGCAGCTTAGGGCCTAGGGTTGGCCTTCAGTTCTTC
CDR3aa: CASSLGPRVGLQFF
abundance: NA
d_gene: NA
v_gene: TRBV7-2
j_gene: TRBJ2-1

CDR3nt: TGTGCCAGCAGCTTTGGGAGCGGGACCTACTACGAGCAGTACTTC
CDR3aa: CASSFGSGTYYEQYF
abundance: NA
d_gene: TRBD2
v_gene: TRBV11-2
j_gene: TRBJ2-7

CDR3nt: TGTGCCAGCAGGCCAACTGCCTACAATGAGCAGTTCTTC
CDR3aa: CASRPTAYNEQFF
abundance: NA
d_gene: NA
v_gene: TRBV2
j_gene: TRBJ2-1

CDR3nt: TGTGCCAGCAGCTTAGCGGGGGCCCGTAAGCAGTTCTTC
CDR3aa: CASSLAGARKQFF
abundance: NA
d_gene: NA
v_gene: TRBV7-9
j_gene: TRBJ2-1

CDR3nt: TGTGCCAGCAGCCCGGTGGACGAAGGGAGCTACACCTTC
CDR3aa: CASSPVDEGSYTF
abundance: few
d_gene: NA
v_gene: TRBV6-1
j_gene: TRBJ1-2

CDR3nt: TGTGCCAGCTCACCACGGGGACAGCCCTACGAGCAGTACTTC
CDR3aa: CASSPRGQPYEQYF
abundance: NA
d_gene: TRBD1
v_gene: TRBV18
j_gene: TRBJ2-7

CDR3nt: TGTGCCAGCAGTACGCTAGCGGGAGTCTACGAGCAGTACTTC
CDR3aa: CASSTLAGVYEQYF
abundance: NA
d_gene: TRBD2
v_gene: TRBV6-5
j_gene: TRBJ2-7

CDR3nt: TGCAGCGTTGCAGTACTGGGACCGACCTACGAGCAGTACTTC
CDR3aa: CSVAVLGPTYEQYF
abundance: NA
d_gene: NA
v_gene: TRBV29-1
j_gene: TRBJ2-7

CDR3nt: TGTGCCAGCAAGCAGCAGGGCACTGAAGCTTTCTTT
CDR3aa: CASKQQGTEAFF
abundance: NA
d_gene: NA
v_gene: TRBV6-5
j_gene: TRBJ1-1

CDR3nt: TGTGCCAGCAGCACTGGGGGTGGCTATGGCTACACCTTC
CDR3aa: CASSTGGGYGYTF
abundance: NA
d_gene: NA
v_gene: TRBV7-9
j_gene: TRBJ1-2

CDR3nt: TGTGCCAGTAAATCCCCAGGGGAGGCGGTAAACTATGGCTACACCTTC
CDR3aa: CASKSPGEAVNYGYTF
abundance: NA
d_gene: NA
v_gene: TRBV19
j_gene: TRBJ1-2

CDR3nt: TGCGCCAGCAGCTTGACAGGGTCCGCCTACGAGCAGTACTTC
CDR3aa: CASSLTGSAYEQYF
abundance: once
d_gene: NA
v_gene: TRBV5-1
j_gene: TRBJ2-7

CDR3nt: TGCGCCAGCAGCCGGAATAGCAATCAGCCCCAGCATTTT
CDR3aa: CASSRNSNQPQHF
abundance: once
d_gene: NA
v_gene: TRBV4-1
j_gene: TRBJ1-5

CDR3nt: TGTGCCAGCAGCCTCTCGGCGGGGAACACTGAAGCTTTCTTT
CDR3aa: CASSLSAGNTEAFF
abundance: NA
d_gene: NA
v_gene: TRBV7-3
j_gene: TRBJ1-1

CDR3nt: TGTGCCACTAGCGGGGGGACGGGCGAGCAGTACTTC
CDR3aa: CATSGGTGEQYF
abundance: NA
d_gene: TRBD2
v_gene: TRBV10-3
j_gene: TRBJ2-7

CDR3nt: TGTGCCACCAGCAGAGAACGGACAGGGTACCGTGGCTACACCTTC
CDR3aa: CATSRERTGYRGYTF
abundance: NA
d_gene: TRBD1
v_gene: TRBV15
j_gene: TRBJ1-2

CDR3nt: TGTGCCAGCGCAGGGGGTAGGGAGACCCAGTACTTC
CDR3aa: CASAGGRETQYF
abundance: NA
d_gene: TRBD1
v_gene: TRBV6-6
j_gene: TRBJ2-5

CDR3nt: TGCGCCAGCAGCTTGTATCGGCACATGAACACTGAAGCTTTCTTT
CDR3aa: CASSLYRHMNTEAFF
abundance: NA
d_gene: NA
v_gene: TRBV5-1
j_gene: TRBJ1-1

CDR3nt: TGTGCCAGCAGCTTGAATGATGGCGGGGGCCCCCCCACCGGGGAGCTGTTTTTT
CDR3aa: CASSLNDGGGPPTGELFF
abundance: NA
d_gene: NA
v_gene: TRBV5-4
j_gene: TRBJ2-2

CDR3nt: TGTGCCAGCAGTTACACGGCAACTAATGAAAAACTGTTTTTT
CDR3aa: CASSYTATNEKLFF
abundance: once
d_gene: NA
v_gene: TRBV6-6
j_gene: TRBJ1-4

CDR3nt: TGTGCCAGCAGTTTAAGTCCCCAGGGGGCAACCTACGAGCAGTACTTC
CDR3aa: CASSLSPQGATYEQYF
abundance: NA
d_gene: TRBD1
v_gene: TRBV27
j_gene: TRBJ2-7

CDR3nt: TGTGCCAGCAGCGCCACCGCTGGGGGGGGGTCGCAGTTCTTC
CDR3aa: CASSATAGGGSQFF
abundance: NA
d_gene: TRBD2
v_gene: TRBV7-9
j_gene: TRBJ2-1

CDR3nt: TGTGCCAGCAGCTCCAAGGCCTGGTACCAAGAGACCCAGTACTTC
CDR3aa: CASSSKAWYQETQYF
abundance: NA
d_gene: NA
v_gene: TRBV11-2
j_gene: TRBJ2-5

CDR3nt: TGTGCCAGCAGCCCGGAAGGGACAGGACTCTACGAGCAGTACTTC
CDR3aa: CASSPEGTGLYEQYF
abundance: NA
d_gene: TRBD1
v_gene: TRBV7-2
j_gene: TRBJ2-7

CDR3nt: TGTGCCAGTAGTGTGGGACGGATTAATTCACCCCTCCACTTT
CDR3aa: CASSVGRINSPLHF
abundance: NA
d_gene: NA
v_gene: TRBV19
j_gene: TRBJ1-6

CDR3nt: TGTGCCACCATGTCCGGGGCCAGTAACTACGAGCAGTACTTC
CDR3aa: CATMSGASNYEQYF
abundance: NA
d_gene: NA
v_gene: TRBV10-3
j_gene: TRBJ2-7

CDR3nt: TGCGCCAGCAGCGGGGACTTTGGCCTCCTCCAGGCAGATACGCAGTATTTT
CDR3aa: CASSGDFGLLQADTQYF
abundance: NA
d_gene: NA
v_gene: TRBV10-2
j_gene: TRBJ2-3

CDR3nt: TGCAGCGTTGAGGTAGCGGTAGGAGGCGATGAGCAGTTCTTC
CDR3aa: CSVEVAVGGDEQFF
abundance: NA
d_gene: NA
v_gene: TRBV29-1
j_gene: TRBJ2-1